Listed here is a single T cell receptor (beta chain). This entry is derived from a study of T cell changes during pregnancy in multiple sclerosis. Data came from immunoSEQ multiplex PCR; TCRdb stores just in-frame clones and leaves some out. The sample holds around 25,000 clones, 88% seen once. Germline CDR1 reads GTSNPN; CDR2 reads SVGIG (reference sequence). The CDR3 loop spans 14 amino acids. Trimming pared 1 base from V and 7 bases from J, leaving 16 bases between. The rearrangement joins TRBV30 to TRBJ1-1, with no clear D. Sequences were derived from CD8+ T cells from peripheral blood mononuclear cells, sampled in the second trimester of pregnancy. This clonotype was sampled from a female donor with multiple sclerosis, enrolled in a pregnancy study. The CDR3 DNA reads TGTGCCTGGAGTGGTATAGGTCGCGGCTTTGAAGCTTTCTTT. It codes for CAWSGIGRGFEAFF.